The clone carrying this TCR beta chain was observed a handful of times. Its matching antigen is unknown. During its preparation, the TCRbeta library received unique molecular identifiers. MiXCR was run by TCRdb on the PCR reads, yielding one entry per CDR3 protein. The table has 250,000 to 400,000 distinct CDR3 sequences, over 20% seen once. This sample was included in a study of T-cell reconstitution after alpha-beta-depleted transplantation in children. Whole-study results and caveats: Surviving recipient T cells and thymic progenitors produced the high day-60 TCRbeta diversity seen in some patients. Expanded graft clones, several hundred of them, were reportedly the source of alpha-beta T cells about two months after transplant. A year had passed since transplant, and T-cell counts and diversity by then came mostly from newly produced T cells.

The origin of this receptor is a male patient younger than 18 who had a stem cell transplant for acute lymphoblastic leukemia, so the T cells may come from the graft donor. Sample: PBMCs, mostly from graft donor cells, taken 180 days after TCRalphabeta/CD19-depleted stem cell transplant.

The CDR3 DNA is TGTGCCAGCAGCTTAGACACCGGGACAGGGGAGAAAGAGACCCAGTACTTC. Protein sequence: CASSLDTGTGEKETQYF. The chain recombines TRBV11-3 with TRBJ2-5; the match to TRBD1 covers 10 bases. The CDR3 sequence is 17 residues long. The germline gives CDR1 SGHNT, CDR2 YENEEA. The V and J ends lost 0 bases and 3 bases, in that order; junction bases with no gene match: 7.